Listed here are 29 T cell receptor beta chains from one sample, sequenced in a study of OX40 agonist ivuxolimab in advanced cancers. TCRdb's table, derived via immunoSEQ multiplex PCR, lists solely in-frame clones and lacks some. The sample lists 60,000 or so clones; approximately 88% were seen once. The starting material was CD4+ or CD8+ T cells sorted from blood, obtained in a trial of the OX40 agonist ivuxolimab. All receptors derive from an adult with an advanced solid tumor such as melanoma, head and neck, liver or kidney cancer.

The chain uses TRBV5-1 and TRBJ1-4; 7 bases are a match to TRBD1. CDR1 is SGHRS and CDR2 is YFSETQ in the germline V gene. The CDR3 runs to 15 residues. Germline trimming cut 3 bases from V and 3 bases from J; bases unmatched to any gene: 5. The CDR3 here is CASSYQGGSNEKLFF. The CDR3 DNA follows: TGCGCCAGCAGCTACCAGGGGGGCTCTAATGAAAAACTGTTTTTT.

The count of this clone is one. This sequence joins TRBV7-9 and TRBJ2-7; maybe TRBD1 (6 bases). V shed 5 bases and J shed 6 bases, with 8 bases lying between them. Germline V gene sequence: CDR1 SEHNR, CDR2 FQNEAQ (reference sequence). CDR3 length: 11 residues. The DNA of the CDR3 is TGTGCCAGCAGCCGACAGGCCGAGCAGTACTTC. It is translated as CASSRQAEQYF.

The V gene is TRBV18, the J gene TRBJ2-7, with TRBD1 matching over 11 bases. The germline V gene has CDR1 KGHSH and CDR2 LQKENI. The V gene end was trimmed by 5 bases and the J gene end by 1 base; junction bases not matched to a gene: 4. The CDR3 runs 15 residues. CDR3 sequence reads: CASSDGTGGSYEQYF. The CDR3 region has the DNA TGTGCCAGCTCAGACGGGACAGGGGGTTCCTACGAGCAGTACTTC.

The genes are TRBV6-4 and TRBJ1-1, with TRBD1 matching 8 bases. The junction had 3 bases not matched to a gene; V was cut back by 5 bases and J by 1 base. The germline gives CDR1 MRHNA, CDR2 SNTAGT. This CDR3 comprises 14 residues. Here the CDR3 reads CASSTDRANTEAFF. CDR3 nucleotide sequence: TGTGCCAGCAGTACGGACAGGGCGAACACTGAAGCTTTCTTT.

The V call is TRBV2, the J call TRBJ1-5; 9 bases are a match to TRBD1. V lost 7 bases, J lost 2 bases, and 6 bases stayed unmatched. This CDR3 comprises 15 residues. Looked up from germline, CDR1 is SNHLY and CDR2 is FYNNEI. The CDR3 region has the DNA TGTGCCAGCATGAACAGGGGGCCAGGCAATCAGCCCCAGCATTTT. It is translated as CASMNRGPGNQPQHF.

This clone was seen a single time. CDR3 nucleotide sequence: TGTGCCAGCAGCTACCTTGGGGGGGAGACCCAGTACTTC. Its translation is CASSYLGGETQYF. V usage is TRBV11-3 and J usage is TRBJ2-5, with TRBD2 as a possible D gene (6 bases). Germline V CDR1 and CDR2: SGHNT, YENEEA. The CDR3 spans 13 residues. V lost 4 bases, J lost 5 bases, and 11 bases lay in between.

The chain employs TRBV5-5 and TRBJ1-1; unclear D gene. V was trimmed by 5 bases and J by 6 bases, leaving 8 bases between them. Looked up from germline, CDR1 is SGHKS and CDR2 is YYEKEE (reference sequence). This CDR3 has 11 residues. CDR3 bases: TGTGCCAGCAGACTCTGGGCTGAAGCTTTCTTT. Amino acids: CASRLWAEAFF.

CDR3 bases: TGTGCCAGCGTCTTGTGGGACAGGGGGACGGTCGGGGAGCTGTTTTTT. Translated: CASVLWDRGTVGELFF. J is TRBJ2-2 and V is TRBV2; 11 bases match TRBD1. Germline values: CDR1 SNHLY, CDR2 FYNNEI. The V segment lost 8 bases and the J segment 7 bases; nucleotides outside the gene matches: 12. CDR3 length: 16 residues.

J is TRBJ2-6 and V is TRBV2; 7 nucleotides agree with TRBD1. The V and J ends lost 9 bases and 0 bases, in that order; junction bases with no gene match: 2. Germline assignment: CDR1 SNHLY and CDR2 FYNNEI. The CDR3 consists of 14 residues. As DNA, the CDR3 is TGTGCCAGGGGACAGAACTCTGGGGCCAACGTCCTGACTTTC. Translating it yields CARGQNSGANVLTF.

The rearrangement links TRBV7-2 to TRBJ2-7; either TRBD1 or TRBD2 may fit D (6 bases each). Germline V gene sequence: CDR1 SGHTA, CDR2 FQGNSA. Trimming shortened V by 4 bases and J by 5 bases, and 15 bases separated the two germline ends. CDR3 size: 14 residues. For the CDR3, the DNA is TGTGCCAGCAGCTCCCAGGGGTCGGGGGACGAGCAGTACTTC. Its translation is CASSSQGSGDEQYF.

The chain links TRBV28 to TRBJ1-5, with D hard to call. This CDR3 comprises 13 residues. Trimming took 5 bases from V and 1 from J, leaving 6 bases between them. Germline CDR1 MDHEN, CDR2 SYDVKM. CDR3 bases: TGTGCCAGCAGTCCCCAAAGCAATCAGCCCCAGCATTTT. Its translation: CASSPQSNQPQHF.

This rearrangement joins TRBV7-9 to TRBJ2-2; no firm D call. Trimming removed 5 bases from V and 2 bases from J, with 9 bases in between. The CDR3 sequence is 14 residues long. Germline values: CDR1 SEHNR, CDR2 FQNEAQ (reference sequence). This CDR3 is CASSLGFNTGELFF. The CDR3 DNA reads TGTGCCAGCAGCCTAGGATTCAACACCGGGGAGCTGTTTTTT.

On this clone itself: One junction end does not reproduce the germline sequence, and a read error may be involved. This chain links TRBV7-7 with TRBJ1-4, with D unclear. In germline, CDR1 is SSHAT, CDR2 FNYEAQ (reference sequence). CDR3 size: 13 residues. CDR3 sequence: CASSSQSNEKLFF. In DNA, the CDR3 is TGTGCTAGCAGCTCCCAGAGTAATGAAAAACTGTTTTTT.

The rearrangement uses TRBV11-2 and TRBJ2-1; a weak D match, TRBD2 (5 bases). CDR1 SGHAT and CDR2 FQNNGV come from the germline V gene. The CDR3 is made up of 17 amino acids. V lost 6 bases to trimming and J lost 0 bases, with 18 bases between them. DNA for the CDR3: TGTGCCAGCAGTTTATCCGGGGTAGCAAGCTCCTACAATGAGCAGTTCTTC. Protein sequence: CASSLSGVASSYNEQFF.

The chain has TRBV30 and TRBJ1-2; no definite D call. Germline assignment: CDR1 GTSNPN and CDR2 SVGIG (reference sequence). This CDR3 contains 15 residues. Trimming took off 4 bases at V and 3 bases at J, with 18 bases between the two ends. As DNA, the CDR3 is TGTGCCTGGAAATCACCCCGGCTAGAAGACTATGGCTACACCTTC. Translation: CAWKSPRLEDYGYTF.

The rearrangement joins TRBV7-3 to TRBJ2-3; 7 bases map to TRBD1. V trimming: 1 base; J trimming: 5 bases; junction bases outside the gene matches: 3. CDR1 SGHTA and CDR2 FQGTGA come from the germline V gene. This CDR3 contains 14 residues. The CDR3 DNA is TGTGCCAGCAGCTTAAGAAGGGGGCAAGATACGCAGTATTTT. This sequence encodes CASSLRRGQDTQYF.

The V and J genes are TRBV19 and TRBJ1-2; D is undetermined. This CDR3 spans 15 amino acids. CDR1 is LNHDA and CDR2 is SQIVND in the germline V gene (reference sequence). Between the trimmed V and J ends, which lost 3 bases and 0 bases, there was a span of 11 bases. The CDR3 reads CASSILGTANYGYTF. The CDR3 nucleotides are TGTGCCAGTAGTATTTTAGGAACGGCTAACTATGGCTACACCTTC.

This rearrangement joins TRBV4-2 to TRBJ1-5; unclear D gene. The V gene's germline CDR1 is LGHNA and CDR2 YNFKEQ. The V gene lost 1 base and the J gene lost 0 bases, with 1 base spanning the gap. CDR3 length: 13 residues. Here the CDR3 reads CASSQASNQPQHF. The CDR3 nucleotides are TGTGCCAGCAGCCAAGCTAGCAATCAGCCCCAGCATTTT.

Comments on this clone: Within the sample, other DNA sequences also encode this same CDR3. The chain recombines TRBV19 with TRBJ1-5; D is possibly TRBD1 (5 bases). V was cut by 3 bases and J by 6 bases, with 15 bases left in between. Germline V gene lookup returns CDR1 LNHDA and CDR2 SQIVND (reference sequence). This CDR3 contains 15 residues. In DNA form, the CDR3 reads TGTGCCAGTAGTATCTCATCTTCGGGACGTCAGCCCCAGCATTTT. This translates into CASSISSSGRQPQHF.

CDR3 sequence reads: CASSVGGSGNTIYF. Written as DNA, the CDR3 is TGCGCCAGCAGCGTAGGGGGTTCTGGAAACACCATATATTTT. The J gene is TRBJ1-3, the V gene TRBV5-1, with a possible D match to TRBD1 (6 bases). Germline-derived CDR1 and CDR2 are SGHRS and YFSETQ. The V and J ends lost 4 bases and 1 base respectively, with 9 bases between them. The CDR3 length is 14 residues.

The chain carries TRBV7-9 and TRBJ2-2; TRBD1 matches 8 bases. Per germline, CDR1 SEHNR and CDR2 FQNEAQ (reference sequence). V lost 3 bases and J lost 4; bases outside the gene matches: 7. The CDR3 runs 16 residues. Written as DNA, the CDR3 is TGTGCCAGCAGCTTCCGGACAGGGTCGGGCACCGGGGAGCTGTTTTTT. Its translation is CASSFRTGSGTGELFF.

This clone was counted only a few times. V is TRBV6-1 and J is TRBJ1-1, with D uncertain. This CDR3 spans 15 amino acids. CDR1 and CDR2 (germline): MNHNS, SASEGT. Trimming left V 6 bases short and J 0 bases short, with 14 bases between. The CDR3, as DNA: TGTGCCAGCAGCCGAAGCCGGGGAGTGAACACTGAAGCTTTCTTT. It codes for CASSRSRGVNTEAFF.

The chain uses TRBV9 and TRBJ2-3, with D unclear. The length of the CDR3 is 15 residues. Trimming took off 0 bases at V and 1 base at J, with 9 bases between the two ends. Per the germline V gene, CDR1 is SGDLS and CDR2 is YYNGEE. The CDR3 is CASSVVEGRTDTQYF. The CDR3 DNA reads TGTGCCAGCAGCGTAGTCGAAGGCCGCACAGATACGCAGTATTTT. The full variable domain, its missing parts supplied by reference TRBV9 and TRBJ2-3, is DSGVTQTPKHLITATGQRVTLRCSPRSGDLSVYWYQQSLDQGLQFLIQYYNGEERAKGNILERFSAQQFPDLHSELNLSSLELGDSALYFCASSVVEGRTDTQYFGPGTRLTVL.

This chain joins TRBV6-5 and TRBJ1-3, with a tentative D call TRBD1 (5 bases). The V gene lost 0 bases and the J gene lost 4 bases, with 10 bases spanning the gap. Germline assignment: CDR1 MNHEY and CDR2 SVGAGI. The CDR3 length is 15 residues. The CDR3 reads CASSYSSGEGNTIYF. In DNA, the CDR3 is TGTGCCAGCAGTTACTCGTCGGGGGAAGGAAACACCATATATTTT.

This chain connects TRBV7-2 to TRBJ1-5; 10 nucleotides line up with TRBD1. The trim removed 4 bases at V and 3 bases at J, leaving 3 bases unmatched. CDR1 is SGHTA, CDR2 FQGNSA, per germline. This CDR3 is built from 15 residues. The CDR3 reads CASSWDRGLNQPQHF. The CDR3 coding sequence is TGTGCCAGCAGCTGGGACAGGGGTCTCAATCAGCCCCAGCATTTT.

This clone was found a few times. The chain carries TRBV11-2 and TRBJ2-1; TRBD2 aligns across 11 bases. The germline V gene has CDR1 SGHAT and CDR2 FQNNGV. There are 16 residues in the CDR3. The J segment lost 5 bases and the V segment lost 3 bases, leaving 6 bases of the junction unmatched. CDR3 region: CASSFRLAGNDNEQFF. The CDR3 DNA is TGTGCCAGCAGCTTCCGACTAGCGGGGAACGACAATGAGCAGTTCTTC.

The chain is built from TRBV18 and TRBJ1-2, with 8 bases lining up with TRBD1. Trimming at V came to 3 bases and at J to 3 bases, leaving 12 bases not matched to a gene. The germline gives CDR1 KGHSH, CDR2 LQKENI. The CDR3 loop spans 17 amino acids. The CDR3 region is CASSPTTGDHSDYGYTF. In DNA form, the CDR3 reads TGTGCCAGCTCACCCACGACAGGGGACCATTCGGACTATGGCTACACCTTC.

J is TRBJ2-7 and V is TRBV28; 10 bases match TRBD1. Germline loops: CDR1 MDHEN, CDR2 SYDVKM. This CDR3 is 15 amino acids long. V was clipped by 8 bases and J by 3 bases; unmatched bases: 10. CDR3 residues: CASGKRGTGVYEQYF. CDR3 nucleotides: TGTGCCAGCGGCAAGAGGGGGACAGGGGTCTACGAGCAGTACTTC.

This clone is medium-sized in the sample. The chain employs TRBV11-2 and TRBJ2-2, with no clear D. Germline V gene data show CDR1 as SGHAT and CDR2 as FQNNGV. There are 11 residues in the CDR3. Trimming took off 1 base at V and 13 bases at J, with 7 bases between the two ends. CDR3 DNA: TGTGCCAGCAGCTTAGGAGCACGGCTGTTTTTT. This codes for CASSLGARLFF.